Sequencing of this T cell receptor (beta chain) was carried out in a study of T cell responses to AZD1222 COVID-19 vaccine. Study-level points and caveats: Most donors were white British and more were female, and clonal diversity was possibly underestimated. Distributed over spike, vaccine-associated CD4 TCRs predominated at 160-218 and 743-854. There were repertoire samples only from the period after the peak T cell response. Spike-specific TCR depth and breadth grew after two AZD1222 doses.

The method was immunoSEQ multiplex PCR; TCRdb's version includes in-frame clones alone and lacks a portion of them. This sample contains more than 110,000 clones. A word on this clone: As yet, its antigen is unknown.

Sequenced material: peripheral blood. The clonotype was recovered from an adult in good health.

In DNA form, the CDR3 reads TGTGCCAGTAGTCCAGGACAGGGGGTACCCTATGGCTACACCTTC. Its protein product is CASSPGQGVPYGYTF. This chain connects TRBV19 to TRBJ1-2; TRBD1 agrees at 10 bases. The germline V gene has CDR1 LNHDA and CDR2 SQIVND (reference sequence). V lost 5 bases and J lost 4; bases outside the gene matches: 7. CDR3 size: 15 residues.